The 24 T cell receptor beta chains below were found in one sample sequenced in a study of T-cell reconstitution after alpha-beta-depleted transplantation in children. A TCRbeta library incorporating unique molecular identifiers was prepared. TCRdb fed the PCR reads into MiXCR, producing one record per CDR3 protein. The profile shows 780,000 or so distinct CDR3 sequences, roughly 15% of them singletons. The sequences come from PBMCs, mostly from graft donor cells, collected 360 days after TCRalphabeta/CD19-depleted stem cell transplant. These receptors were obtained from a male patient between 5 and 17 years old who had a stem cell transplant for acute lymphoblastic leukemia, so the T cells may come from the graft donor.

The rearrangement uses TRBV20-1 and TRBJ2-7; 9 positions match TRBD2. CDR3 length: 15 amino acids. Germline CDR1 reads DFQATT; CDR2 reads SNEGSKA (reference sequence). V trimming: 1 base; J trimming: 3 bases; junction bases outside the gene matches: 7. CDR3 sequence reads: CSARGLAGPGYEQYF. CDR3 nucleotides: TGCAGTGCTAGAGGCCTAGCGGGACCAGGCTACGAGCAGTACTTC.

V is TRBV4-1 and J is TRBJ2-5; TRBD1 might be the D (8 bases). CDR3 length: 15 residues. V lost 4 bases and J 2 bases, leaving 14 bases between the germline ends. Germline V gene lookup returns CDR1 MGHRA and CDR2 YSYEKL. The CDR3 loop reads CASSPAGTGQETQYF. DNA for the CDR3: TGCGCCAGCAGCCCAGCGGGGACAGGTCAAGAGACCCAGTACTTC.

This sequence joins TRBV4-1 and TRBJ1-2; D gene ambiguous. Germline V gene lookup returns CDR1 MGHRA and CDR2 YSYEKL. V lost 4 bases and J lost 4, with 16 bases in between. The CDR3 runs to 15 residues. CDR3 DNA sequence: TGCGCCAGCAGCCCAGCCCCCGACGGCGGCTATGGCTACACCTTC. Its translation: CASSPAPDGGYGYTF.

This rearrangement joins TRBV7-9 to TRBJ1-5; D not resolved. The CDR3 is 13 amino acids. Germline values: CDR1 SEHNR, CDR2 FQNEAQ (reference sequence). Trimming removed 5 bases at V and 7 bases at J, with 12 bases between. The CDR3 spells CASSPRQTQPQHF. In DNA, the CDR3 is TGTGCCAGCAGCCCCCGACAAACCCAGCCCCAGCATTTT. The whole variable domain, filled in from reference TRBV7-9 and TRBJ1-5, reads DTGVSQNPRHKITKRGQNVTFRCDPISEHNRLYWYRQTLGQGPEFLTYFQNEAQLEKSRLLSDRFSAERPKGSFSTLEIQRTEQGDSAMYLCASSPRQTQPQHFGDGTRLSIL.

The rearrangement uses TRBV5-1 and TRBJ2-2; 9 bases match TRBD1. The CDR3 has 18 residues. Losses at the gene ends were 0 bases for V and 7 bases for J; bases not matched to a gene: 13. Germline values: CDR1 SGHRS, CDR2 YFSETQ. Here the CDR3 reads CASSLGPQGARRNGELFF. CDR3 bases: TGCGCCAGCAGCTTGGGACCACAGGGGGCGCGTCGTAACGGGGAGCTGTTTTTT.

This clonotype was detected many times. The chain couples TRBV4-1 to TRBJ2-7, with 11 bases fitting TRBD2. V lost 4 bases and J lost 3; bases outside the gene matches: 5. The CDR3 extends over 15 amino acids. From germline, CDR1 is MGHRA and CDR2 YSYEKL. The CDR3 loop reads CASSLGTSGNYEQYF. The CDR3 bases are TGCGCCAGCAGCCTAGGGACTAGCGGAAACTACGAGCAGTACTTC.

In this sample, this clonotype turned up a few times. The chain carries TRBV12-3 or TRBV12-4 and TRBJ1-6; TRBD1 agrees at 7 bases. There are 12 residues in the CDR3. The trim removed 6 bases at V and 11 bases at J, leaving 4 bases unmatched. CDR3 in DNA: TGTGCCAGCAGCTCGACAGGGACACCCCTCCACTTT. Translated, it gives CASSSTGTPLHF.

The V gene is TRBV20-1, the J gene TRBJ1-2; weak D call: TRBD1 (6 bases). The CDR3 length is 11 residues. V was pared by 7 bases and J by 4 bases, with 10 bases between. CDR1 DFQATT and CDR2 SNEGSKA come from the germline V gene (reference sequence). CDR3 residues: CSVDRSYGYTF. The CDR3 coding sequence is TGCAGTGTTGACAGGAGCTATGGCTACACCTTC.

This chain uses TRBV6-1 with TRBJ1-1; D is undetermined. V lost 0 bases and J lost 0, with 8 bases in between. The CDR3 runs to 15 residues. Germline V lookup: CDR1 MNHNS, CDR2 SASEGT. The CDR3 sequence is CASSEAGGVNTEAFF. As DNA, the CDR3 is TGTGCCAGCAGTGAAGCGGGTGGAGTGAACACTGAAGCTTTCTTT.

Many counts were recorded for this clonotype. The chain carries TRBV15 and TRBJ1-4; D possibly corresponds to TRBD1 (6 bases). The V end was cut by 0 bases, the J end by 6 bases, with 11 bases between. Germline loops: CDR1 LNHNV, CDR2 YYDKDF (reference sequence). The CDR3 contains 15 residues. The CDR3 reads CATSRDQGWHEKLFF. For the CDR3, the DNA is TGTGCCACCAGCAGAGATCAGGGGTGGCATGAAAAACTGTTTTTT.

This clonotype has more than one count but fewer than ten. This chain uses TRBV14 with TRBJ2-1; 8 bases line up with TRBD2. The length of the CDR3 is 16 residues. V lost 4 bases and J lost 3; bases outside the gene matches: 8. Germline V gives CDR1 SGHDN, CDR2 FVKESK. In DNA, the CDR3 is TGTGCCAGCAGCCCAGCGGGAGCCCTCTTCTACAATGAGCAGTTCTTC. As protein: CASSPAGALFYNEQFF.

The chain uses TRBV9 and TRBJ2-2, with D perhaps matching TRBD2 (6 bases). The V and J ends lost 0 bases and 0 bases respectively, with 15 bases between them. Germline CDR1 reads SGDLS; CDR2 reads YYNGEE. There are 18 residues in the CDR3. The CDR3 DNA follows: TGTGCCAGCAGCGTAGATGGGCGGGGAAGCTCGAACACCGGGGAGCTGTTTTTT. It translates to CASSVDGRGSSNTGELFF.

The chain combines TRBV12-5 with TRBJ2-1; TRBD2 might be the D (5 bases). Germline V gives CDR1 LGHNT, CDR2 FRNRAP. The CDR3 has 17 residues. V lost 3 bases and J 4 bases, leaving 19 bases between the germline ends. CDR3 nucleotide sequence: TGTGCTAGTGGTTTTCTATCCGGCCGAGCGGAGTACAATGAGCAGTTCTTC. It is translated as CASGFLSGRAEYNEQFF.

This clonotype turned up a few times. J is TRBJ2-6 and V is TRBV11-2, with 8 bases matching TRBD2. CDR3 size: 17 residues. Trimming at V came to 2 bases and at J to 0 bases, leaving 3 bases not matched to a gene. Germline V gene lookup returns CDR1 SGHAT and CDR2 FQNNGV. Here the CDR3 reads CASSLTSGFSGANVLTF. The DNA of the CDR3 is TGTGCCAGCAGCTTAACTAGCGGATTCTCTGGGGCCAACGTCCTGACTTTC.

The sample holds a few counts of this clonotype. The chain joins TRBV27 to TRBJ1-5; 10 positions agree with TRBD1. Germline-derived CDR1 and CDR2 are MNHEY and SMNVEV (reference sequence). The CDR3 extends over 15 amino acids. V lost 4 bases and J lost 7; bases outside the gene matches: 7. CDR3 residues: CASSSWTGGDQPQHF. The CDR3 bases are TGTGCCAGCAGTTCCTGGACAGGGGGTGACCAGCCCCAGCATTTT.

This clonotype was detected ten times or more. V is TRBV5-1 and J is TRBJ2-5; D is possibly TRBD1 (6 bases). The CDR3 loop spans 14 amino acids. Germline V gives CDR1 SGHRS, CDR2 YFSETQ. V shed 0 bases and J shed 1 base, with 7 bases lying between them. The CDR3 reads CASSLVRGQETQYF. CDR3 nucleotides: TGCGCCAGCAGCTTGGTCAGGGGCCAAGAGACCCAGTACTTC.

The rearrangement uses TRBV20-1 and TRBJ2-1; 10 bases fit TRBD2. In germline, CDR1 is DFQATT, CDR2 SNEGSKA (reference sequence). Unmatched junction bases numbered 7, after V lost 5 bases and J lost 0 bases. The CDR3 sequence is 16 residues long. Written as DNA, the CDR3 is TGCAGTGCTCAACTAGCGGGACCGAGCTCCTACAATGAGCAGTTCTTC. It encodes CSAQLAGPSSYNEQFF.

The count of this clonotype is one. The CDR3 spells CASQITGVGDEAFF. CDR3 coding DNA: TGCGCCAGCCAAATAACGGGCGTCGGAGATGAAGCTTTCTTT. This chain uses TRBV5-1 with TRBJ1-1; D gene unclear. The CDR3 extends over 14 amino acids. V was clipped by 7 bases and J by 7 bases, with 20 bases between them. Germline-derived CDR1 and CDR2 are SGHRS and YFSETQ.

This sequence joins TRBV20-1 and TRBJ2-1; 7 nucleotides match TRBD2. V shed 7 bases, J shed 7 bases, and the junction held 4 bases outside the gene matches. CDR3 length: 11 amino acids. Germline loops: CDR1 DFQATT, CDR2 SNEGSKA (reference sequence). CDR3 protein: CSEDGRNEQFF. The CDR3 DNA sequence: TGCAGTGAGGACGGGAGGAATGAGCAGTTCTTC.

In this sample, this clonotype turned up a few times. V gene TRBV12-3 or TRBV12-4 combines with J gene TRBJ2-5; D unresolved. This CDR3 has 13 amino acids. V shed 6 bases and J shed 0 bases, with 8 bases lying between them. CDR3 in amino acids: CASRAPYQETQYF. The CDR3 bases are TGTGCCAGCAGGGCCCCTTACCAAGAGACCCAGTACTTC.

The chain joins TRBV20-1 to TRBJ1-2; no firm D call. V lost 6 bases and J 6 bases, leaving 20 bases between the germline ends. CDR3 size: 14 residues. The germline gives CDR1 DFQATT, CDR2 SNEGSKA (reference sequence). As DNA, the CDR3 is TGCAGTGCCCCGGAAAGACACCTTAGGAATGGCTACACCTTC. Protein: CSAPERHLRNGYTF.

The CDR3 protein is CATSPRGTSGGAAGGYNEQFF. CDR3 nucleotides: TGTGCCACCAGCCCAAGAGGGACTAGCGGGGGGGCGGCGGGGGGTTACAATGAGCAGTTCTTC. This sequence joins TRBV15 and TRBJ2-1, with 16 bases fitting TRBD2. J gave up 4 bases and V 5 bases, and 17 bases lay outside the gene matches. Germline V CDR1 and CDR2: LNHNV, YYDKDF (reference sequence). The CDR3 covers 21 residues. The full variable domain, in which reference TRBV15 and TRBJ2-1 provide the parts outside the CDR3, is DAMVIQNPRYQVTQFGKPVTLSCSQTLNHNVMYWYQQKSSQAPKLLFHYYDKDFNNEADTPDNFQSRRPNTSFCFLDIRSPGLGDTAMYLCATSPRGTSGGAAGGYNEQFFGPGTRLTVL.

This clonotype has just a few counts. The rearrangement links TRBV15 to TRBJ2-1; possibly TRBD1 for D (7 bases). The V end lost 7 bases, the J end lost 3 bases, and 22 bases lay between the germline ends. The CDR3 spans 17 residues. Germline V gives CDR1 LNHNV, CDR2 YYDKDF (reference sequence). The CDR3 reads CATNWGGGTEFYNEQFF. The CDR3 nucleotides read TGTGCCACCAACTGGGGTGGGGGGACAGAATTCTACAATGAGCAGTTCTTC.

This chain connects TRBV7-9 to TRBJ2-1; a weak D match, TRBD1 (5 bases). V was pared by 5 bases and J by 9 bases, with 14 bases between. The V gene's germline CDR1 is SEHNR and CDR2 FQNEAQ (reference sequence). This CDR3 contains 13 residues. The CDR3 loop is CASSRGIIREQFF. For the CDR3, the DNA is TGTGCCAGCAGCAGGGGTATTATACGTGAGCAGTTCTTC.